Described below is a single T cell receptor beta chain sequence and its context. This clone's antigen is unknown. No base-level quality is on record; no much larger clone is a single base apart. TCR CDR3 regions were amplified from genomic DNA by multiplex PCR using the deep immunoSEQ assay. Extracted genomic DNA from each cell subset was spread evenly across all wells of several immunoSEQ 96-well plates, with each plate serving as a replicate. For unsorted PBMC, approximately 290 ng of genomic DNA, equivalent to about 30,000 T cell genomes, went into each replicate PCR. Genomic DNA from unsorted PBMC was sequenced over ten immunoSEQ deep assay plates. The purified libraries were quantified using a Qubit 3.0 fluorometer, sized with a Bioanalyzer 2100, and then quantified again using the KAPA Library Quantification kit. Each immunoSEQ 96-well plate was sequenced on its own single-read 150-cycle Illumina NextSeq 550 flow cell. The study's own analysis went as follows. Because the immunoSEQ output included only junctional sequences and no quality scores, the filtering could not be the same as the filtering used for full-length reads. To assign V/J genes and CDR3, sequences were annotated using PyIR, a Python wrapper for IgBLAST v1.9, with IMGT germline references. Reads were removed for weak V/J assignments (E-value above 1e-6), missing CDR3, stop codons, out-of-frame junctions, or ambiguous translated residues. V3J clonotypes were defined by identical inferred V gene, J gene, and CDR3 amino acid sequence. Percentage overlap between repertoires was computed as shared unique clonotypes divided by the size of the smaller repertoire. Richness of each repertoire was evaluated using RTK rarefaction, the Chao1 estimator, and Recon v2.1 estimates of unobserved clonotypes. TCRdb holds this immuneACCESS table with in-frame rearrangements only. Some clones are missing; in checked studies, unresolved V genes explain under half, and the rest has no known cause. The V and J calls and clone size are taken from that table; D and trimming were inferred from the DNA. Across this sample there are about 600,000 clones, with 70% to 80% seen only once. Jointly, the top ten make up 12% of the sample.

This sample is drawn from a study of shared clonotypes between healthy human individuals (TCRdb year 2020). Background for the entire study: The cohort included a few men and a couple of women between 18 and 49 years of age. To estimate repertoire size and how much clonotype sharing occurs between individuals, the study deeply sequenced the blood TCR repertoires of several healthy adults. Different laboratories and diverse techniques were used to prepare libraries and sequence TCR repertoires, to increase sequencing depth and limit assay-specific biases. Between about 0.94 and 8.9 billion PBMCs per donor were obtained by leukapheresis. Overall results and qualifications from the work: Sampling was restricted to blood, and TCR repertoires in tissues likely differ from the TCR repertoires found in blood. Pairwise subsampling indicated that sequencing depth was expected to affect the degree of clonotype sharing among donors. Because the study included a small number of donors, the genetic and exposure-history diversity represented was limited.

The donors were healthy, HIV-negative adults who had no recently reported acute infections or vaccinations. All donors were Caucasian adults living in Nashville, Tennessee, USA. For unsorted samples, 90 million or so PBMCs were counted and genomic DNA was extracted with the QIAamp DNA Blood Mini kit. Blood was obtained by leukapheresis, after which PBMCs were separated by Ficoll-Histopaque density gradient centrifugation and cryopreserved in liquid nitrogen vapor phase. As encoded in the germline V gene (reference sequence), CDR1 is SEHNR while CDR2 is FQNEAQ. From the cysteine up to the phenylalanine, the CDR3 has a length of 14 residues. The DNA shown is the 42-base CDR3, in frame from base 1. V lost 5 bases and J lost 2 bases; the stretch between them is 13 bases long.

The clonotype originates from a woman aged 40-49 years in good health. Some clones in this sample may be carry-over from other donors' samples. The sequenced sample consisted of PBMCs. The sequence is built from TRBV7-9 and TRBJ2-7; the D gene is tentatively TRBD1 or TRBD2, each matching 5 bases. The nucleotides read TGTGCCAGCAGCACCGGGACGGAGCCCTACGAGCAGTACTTC. The resulting protein is CASSTGTEPYEQYF.